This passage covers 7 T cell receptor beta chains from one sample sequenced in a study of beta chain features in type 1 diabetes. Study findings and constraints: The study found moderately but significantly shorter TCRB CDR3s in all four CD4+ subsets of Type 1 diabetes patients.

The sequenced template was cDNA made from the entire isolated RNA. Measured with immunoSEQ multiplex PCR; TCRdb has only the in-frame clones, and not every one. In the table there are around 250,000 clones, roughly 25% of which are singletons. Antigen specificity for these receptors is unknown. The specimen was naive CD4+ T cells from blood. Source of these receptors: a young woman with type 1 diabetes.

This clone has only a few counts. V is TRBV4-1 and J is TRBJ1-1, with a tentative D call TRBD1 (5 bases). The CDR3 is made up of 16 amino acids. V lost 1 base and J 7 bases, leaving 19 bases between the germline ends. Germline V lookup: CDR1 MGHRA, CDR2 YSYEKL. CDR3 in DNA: TGCGCCAGCAGCCAAGGCCAATGGCGGGGACCGGGTGAAGCTTTCTTT. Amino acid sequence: CASSQGQWRGPGEAFF.

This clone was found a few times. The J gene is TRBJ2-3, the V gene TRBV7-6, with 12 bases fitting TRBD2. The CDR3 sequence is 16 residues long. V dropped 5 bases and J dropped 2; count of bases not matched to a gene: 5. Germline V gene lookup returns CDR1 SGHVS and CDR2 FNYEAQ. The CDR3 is CASSPRTSGNTDTQYF. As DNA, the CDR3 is TGTGCCAGCAGCCCCCGGACTAGCGGGAACACAGATACGCAGTATTTT.

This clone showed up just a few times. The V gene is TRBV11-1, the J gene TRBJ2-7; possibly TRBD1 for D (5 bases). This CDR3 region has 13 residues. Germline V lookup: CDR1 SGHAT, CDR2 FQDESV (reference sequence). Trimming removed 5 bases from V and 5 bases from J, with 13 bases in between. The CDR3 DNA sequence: TGTGCCAGCAGCGAGACAGCAGGGAACGAGCAGTACTTC. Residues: CASSETAGNEQYF.

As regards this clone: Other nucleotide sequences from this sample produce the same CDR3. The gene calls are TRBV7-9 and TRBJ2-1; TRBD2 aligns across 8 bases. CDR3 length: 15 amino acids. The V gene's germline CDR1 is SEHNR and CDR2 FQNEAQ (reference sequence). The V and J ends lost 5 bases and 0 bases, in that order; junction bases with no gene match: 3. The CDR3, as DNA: TGTGCCAGCAGCCCAAGCGGGAGCTCCTACAATGAGCAGTTCTTC. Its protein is CASSPSGSSYNEQFF. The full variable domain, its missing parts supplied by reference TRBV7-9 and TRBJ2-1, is DTGVSQNPRHKITKRGQNVTFRCDPISEHNRLYWYRQTLGQGPEFLTYFQNEAQLEKSRLLSDRFSAERPKGSFSTLEIQRTEQGDSAMYLCASSPSGSSYNEQFFGPGTRLTVL.

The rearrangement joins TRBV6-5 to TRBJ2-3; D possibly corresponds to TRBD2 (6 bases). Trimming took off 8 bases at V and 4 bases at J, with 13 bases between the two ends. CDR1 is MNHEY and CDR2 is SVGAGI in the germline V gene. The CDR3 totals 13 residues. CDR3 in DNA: TGTGCCAGCCGGCCGGGAGTTGCAGATACGCAGTATTTT. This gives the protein CASRPGVADTQYF.

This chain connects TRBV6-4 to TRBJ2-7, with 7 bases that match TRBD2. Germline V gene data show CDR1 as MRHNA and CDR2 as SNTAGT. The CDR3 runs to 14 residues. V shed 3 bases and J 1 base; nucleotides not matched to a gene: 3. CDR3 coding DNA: TGTGCCAGCAGTGAAACTAGCGAGTCCTACGAGCAGTACTTC. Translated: CASSETSESYEQYF.

DNA of the CDR3: TGCGCCAGCAGCTTGGCCGACAGCTTATCCACCGGGGAGCTGTTTTTT. It is translated as CASSLADSLSTGELFF. This chain links TRBV5-1 with TRBJ2-2; maybe TRBD1 (5 bases). The CDR3 extends over 16 amino acids. Germline CDR1 reads SGHRS; CDR2 reads YFSETQ. The germline V and J ends were trimmed by 0 bases and 4 bases, with 13 bases remaining between them.